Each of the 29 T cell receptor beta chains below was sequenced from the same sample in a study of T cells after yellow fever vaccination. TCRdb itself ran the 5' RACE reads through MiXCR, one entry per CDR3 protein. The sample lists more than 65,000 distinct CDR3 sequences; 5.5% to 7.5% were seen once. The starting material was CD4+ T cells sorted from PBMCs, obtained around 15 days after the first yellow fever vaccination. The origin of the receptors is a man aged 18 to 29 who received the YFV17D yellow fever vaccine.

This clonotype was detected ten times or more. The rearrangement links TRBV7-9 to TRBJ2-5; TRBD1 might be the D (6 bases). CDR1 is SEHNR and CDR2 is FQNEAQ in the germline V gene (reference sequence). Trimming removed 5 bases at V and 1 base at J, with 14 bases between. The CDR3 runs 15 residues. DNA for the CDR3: TGTGCCAGCAGCACTATTGGACAGCCCCAAGAGACCCAGTACTTC. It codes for CASSTIGQPQETQYF.

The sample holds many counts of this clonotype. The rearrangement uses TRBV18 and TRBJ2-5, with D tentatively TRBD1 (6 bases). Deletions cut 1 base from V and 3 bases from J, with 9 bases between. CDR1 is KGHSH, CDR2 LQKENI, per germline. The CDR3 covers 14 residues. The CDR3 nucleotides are TGTGCCAGCTCACCACTGACAGGAGAAGAGACCCAGTACTTC. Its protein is CASSPLTGEETQYF.

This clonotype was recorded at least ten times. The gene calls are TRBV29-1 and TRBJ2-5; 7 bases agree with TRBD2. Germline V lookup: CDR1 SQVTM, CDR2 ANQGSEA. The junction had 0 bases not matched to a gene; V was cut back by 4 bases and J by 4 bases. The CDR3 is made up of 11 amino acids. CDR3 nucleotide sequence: TGCAGCGTTGGGGAGGGAGAGACCCAGTACTTC. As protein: CSVGEGETQYF.

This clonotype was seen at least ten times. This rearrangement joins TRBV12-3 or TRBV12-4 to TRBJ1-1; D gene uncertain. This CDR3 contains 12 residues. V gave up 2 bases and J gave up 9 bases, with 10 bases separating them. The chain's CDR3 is CASSLPRQKAFF. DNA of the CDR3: TGTGCCAGCAGTTTACCCCGACAAAAAGCTTTCTTT.

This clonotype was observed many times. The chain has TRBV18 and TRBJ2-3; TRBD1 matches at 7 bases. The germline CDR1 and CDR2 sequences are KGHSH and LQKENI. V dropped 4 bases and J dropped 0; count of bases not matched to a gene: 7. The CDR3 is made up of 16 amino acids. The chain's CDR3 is CASSRQGRDSTDTQYF. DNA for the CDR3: TGTGCCAGCTCACGACAGGGACGAGATAGCACAGATACGCAGTATTTT.

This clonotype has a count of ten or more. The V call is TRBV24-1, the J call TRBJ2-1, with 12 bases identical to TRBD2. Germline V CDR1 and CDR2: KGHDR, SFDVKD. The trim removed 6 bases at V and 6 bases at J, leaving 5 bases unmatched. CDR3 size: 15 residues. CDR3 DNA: TGTGCCACCAGTACTCCTAGCGGGGGGGCCAATGAGCAGTTCTTC. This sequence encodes CATSTPSGGANEQFF.

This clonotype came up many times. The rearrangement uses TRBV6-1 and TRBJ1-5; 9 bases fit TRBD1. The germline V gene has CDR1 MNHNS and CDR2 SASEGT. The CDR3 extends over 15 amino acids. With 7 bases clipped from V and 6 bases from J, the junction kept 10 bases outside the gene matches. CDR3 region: CASTPGDREGQPQHF. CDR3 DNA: TGTGCCAGCACTCCCGGGGACAGGGAGGGTCAGCCCCAGCATTTT.

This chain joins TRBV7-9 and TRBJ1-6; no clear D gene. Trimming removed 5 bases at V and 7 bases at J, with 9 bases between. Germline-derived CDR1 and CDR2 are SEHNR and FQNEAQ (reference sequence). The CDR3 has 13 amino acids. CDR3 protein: CASSLPGNSPLHF. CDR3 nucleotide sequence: TGTGCCAGCAGCCTCCCGGGGAATTCACCCCTCCACTTT.

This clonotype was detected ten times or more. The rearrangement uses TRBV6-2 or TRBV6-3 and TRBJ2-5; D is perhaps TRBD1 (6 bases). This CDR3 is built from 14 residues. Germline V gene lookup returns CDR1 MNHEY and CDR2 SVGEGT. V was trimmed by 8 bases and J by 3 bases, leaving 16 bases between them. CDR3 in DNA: TGTGCCAGCGGCGCCGGGACATACAAAGAGACCCAGTACTTC. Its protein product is CASGAGTYKETQYF.

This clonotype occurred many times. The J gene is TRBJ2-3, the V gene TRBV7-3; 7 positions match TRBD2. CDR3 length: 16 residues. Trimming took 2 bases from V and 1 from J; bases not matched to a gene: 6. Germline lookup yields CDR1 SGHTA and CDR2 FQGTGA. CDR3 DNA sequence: TGTGCCAGCAGCTTATACCCTAGCGGCGGCACAGATACGCAGTATTTT. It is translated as CASSLYPSGGTDTQYF.

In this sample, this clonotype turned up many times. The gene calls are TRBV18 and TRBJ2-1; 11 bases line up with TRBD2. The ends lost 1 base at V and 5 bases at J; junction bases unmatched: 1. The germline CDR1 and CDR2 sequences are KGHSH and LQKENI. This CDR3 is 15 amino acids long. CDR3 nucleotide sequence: TGTGCCAGCTCACCACTAGCGGGGGGGCACAATGAGCAGTTCTTC. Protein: CASSPLAGGHNEQFF.

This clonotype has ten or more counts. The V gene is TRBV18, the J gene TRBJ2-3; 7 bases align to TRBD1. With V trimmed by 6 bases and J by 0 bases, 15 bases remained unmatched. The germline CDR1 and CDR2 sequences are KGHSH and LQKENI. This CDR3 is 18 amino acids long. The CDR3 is CASSSSTGQSTSTDTQYF. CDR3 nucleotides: TGTGCCAGCTCCTCCTCTACGGGACAGTCAACTAGCACAGATACGCAGTATTTT.

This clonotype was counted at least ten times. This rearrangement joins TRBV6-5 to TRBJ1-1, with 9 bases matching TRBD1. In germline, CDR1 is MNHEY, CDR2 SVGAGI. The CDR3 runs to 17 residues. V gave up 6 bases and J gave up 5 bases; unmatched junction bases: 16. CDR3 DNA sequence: TGTGCCAGCAGGACCCCTAGGGGACAGGGCTTCCTAACTGAAGCTTTCTTT. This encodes CASRTPRGQGFLTEAFF.

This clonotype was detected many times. The CDR3 protein is CASSLRTGGYYGYTF. The CDR3 DNA is TGCGCCAGCAGCCTACGGACAGGGGGTTACTATGGCTACACCTTC. This chain joins TRBV5-1 and TRBJ1-2, with TRBD1 matching 10 bases. The CDR3 loop spans 15 amino acids. V was clipped by 4 bases and J by 3 bases; unmatched bases: 6. The germline CDR1 and CDR2 sequences are SGHRS and YFSETQ. Full variable domain (outside the CDR3, taken from reference TRBV5-1 and TRBJ1-2): KAGVTQTPRYLIKTRGQQVTLSCSPISGHRSVSWYQQTPGQGLQFLFEYFSETQRNKGNFPGRFSGRQFSNSRSEMNVSTLELGDSALYLCASSLRTGGYYGYTFGSGTRLTVV.

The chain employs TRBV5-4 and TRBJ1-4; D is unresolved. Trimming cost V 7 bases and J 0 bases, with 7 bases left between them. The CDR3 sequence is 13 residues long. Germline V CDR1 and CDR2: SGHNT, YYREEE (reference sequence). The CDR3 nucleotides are TGTGCCAGCCGCGTAGCAACTAATGAAAAACTGTTTTTT. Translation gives CASRVATNEKLFF.

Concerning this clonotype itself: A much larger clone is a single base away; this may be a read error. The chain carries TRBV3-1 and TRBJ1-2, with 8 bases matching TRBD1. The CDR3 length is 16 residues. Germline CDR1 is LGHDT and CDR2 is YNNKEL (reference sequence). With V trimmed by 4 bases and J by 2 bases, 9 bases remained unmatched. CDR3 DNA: TGTGCCAGCAGCCTTCGGACAGGGCAGGGGAACTATGGCTACACCTTC. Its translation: CASSLRTGQGNYGYTF.

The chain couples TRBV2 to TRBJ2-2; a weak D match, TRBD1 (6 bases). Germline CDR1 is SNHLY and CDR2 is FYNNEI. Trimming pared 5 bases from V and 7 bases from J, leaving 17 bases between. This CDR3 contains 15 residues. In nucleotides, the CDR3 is TGTGCCAGCAGTCCCGATTTCGCAGGGGACGGGGAGCTGTTTTTT. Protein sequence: CASSPDFAGDGELFF. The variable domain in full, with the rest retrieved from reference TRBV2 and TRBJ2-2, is EPEVTQTPSHQVTQMGQEVILRCVPISNHLYFYWYRQILGQKVEFLVSFYNNEISEKSEIFDDQFSVERPDGSNFTLKIRSTKLEDSAMYFCASSPDFAGDGELFFGEGSRLTVL.

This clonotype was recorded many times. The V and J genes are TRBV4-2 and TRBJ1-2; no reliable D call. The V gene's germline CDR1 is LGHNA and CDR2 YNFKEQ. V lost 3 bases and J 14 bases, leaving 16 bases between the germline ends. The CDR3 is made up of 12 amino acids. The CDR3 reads CASSQDGRVQTF. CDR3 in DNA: TGTGCCAGCAGCCAGGATGGACGGGTCCAAACCTTC.

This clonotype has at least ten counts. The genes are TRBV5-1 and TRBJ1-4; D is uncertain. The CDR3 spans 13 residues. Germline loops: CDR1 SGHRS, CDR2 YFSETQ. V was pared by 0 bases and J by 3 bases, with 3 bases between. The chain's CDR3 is CASSLDPNEKLFF. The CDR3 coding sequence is TGCGCCAGCAGCTTGGATCCTAATGAAAAACTGTTTTTT.

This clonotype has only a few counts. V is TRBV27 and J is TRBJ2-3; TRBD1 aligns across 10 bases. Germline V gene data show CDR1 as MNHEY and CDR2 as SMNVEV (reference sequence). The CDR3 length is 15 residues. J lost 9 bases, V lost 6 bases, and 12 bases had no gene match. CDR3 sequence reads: CASSLGTGAPRTQYF. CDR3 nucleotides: TGTGCCAGCAGCCTCGGGACAGGGGCCCCGCGGACGCAGTATTTT.

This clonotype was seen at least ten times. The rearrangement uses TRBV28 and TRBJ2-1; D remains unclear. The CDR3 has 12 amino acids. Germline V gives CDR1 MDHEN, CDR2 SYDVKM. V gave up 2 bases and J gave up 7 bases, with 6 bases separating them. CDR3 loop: CASSLAPNEQFF. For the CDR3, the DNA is TGTGCCAGCAGTTTAGCCCCAAATGAGCAGTTCTTC.

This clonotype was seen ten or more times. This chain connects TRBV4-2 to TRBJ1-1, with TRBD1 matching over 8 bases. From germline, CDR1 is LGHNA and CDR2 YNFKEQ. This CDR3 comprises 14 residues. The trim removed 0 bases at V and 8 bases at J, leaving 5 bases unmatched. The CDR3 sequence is CASSQETTGGEAFF. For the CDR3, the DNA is TGTGCCAGCAGCCAAGAGACTACAGGGGGAGAAGCTTTCTTT.

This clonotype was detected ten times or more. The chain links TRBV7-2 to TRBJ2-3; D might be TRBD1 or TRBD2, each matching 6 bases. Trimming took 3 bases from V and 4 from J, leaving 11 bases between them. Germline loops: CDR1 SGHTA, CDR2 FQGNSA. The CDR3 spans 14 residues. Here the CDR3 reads CASSLGGRADTQYF. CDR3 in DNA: TGTGCCAGCAGCTTGGGGGGCCGGGCAGATACGCAGTATTTT.

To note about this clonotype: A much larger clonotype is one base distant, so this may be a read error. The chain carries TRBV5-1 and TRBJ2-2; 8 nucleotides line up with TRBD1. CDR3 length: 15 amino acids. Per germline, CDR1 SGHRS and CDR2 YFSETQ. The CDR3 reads CSSSTGQGGTGELFF. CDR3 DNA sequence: TGCTCCAGCAGCACCGGACAGGGCGGGACCGGGGAGCTGTTTTTT.

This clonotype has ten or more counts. This chain's CDR3 is CASSRGEDGYTF. CDR3 DNA: TGCGCCAGCAGCCGAGGTGAGGATGGCTACACCTTC. The chain joins TRBV5-1 to TRBJ1-2; no firm D call. Germline values: CDR1 SGHRS, CDR2 YFSETQ. The V gene lost 4 bases and the J gene lost 6 bases, with 10 bases spanning the gap. The CDR3 has 12 residues.

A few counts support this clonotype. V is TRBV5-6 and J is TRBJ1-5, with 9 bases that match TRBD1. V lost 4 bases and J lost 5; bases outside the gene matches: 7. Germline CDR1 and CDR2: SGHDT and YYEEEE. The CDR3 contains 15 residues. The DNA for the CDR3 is TGTGCCAGCAGCCCCGGGACAGGGAAGGATCAGCCCCAGCATTTT. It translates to CASSPGTGKDQPQHF.

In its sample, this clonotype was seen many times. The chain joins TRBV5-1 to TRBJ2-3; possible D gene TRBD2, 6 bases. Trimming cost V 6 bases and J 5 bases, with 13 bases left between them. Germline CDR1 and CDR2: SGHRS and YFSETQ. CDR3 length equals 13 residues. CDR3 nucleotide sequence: TGCGCCAGCAAGACTAGTGGTGGAGATACGCAGTATTTT. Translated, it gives CASKTSGGDTQYF.

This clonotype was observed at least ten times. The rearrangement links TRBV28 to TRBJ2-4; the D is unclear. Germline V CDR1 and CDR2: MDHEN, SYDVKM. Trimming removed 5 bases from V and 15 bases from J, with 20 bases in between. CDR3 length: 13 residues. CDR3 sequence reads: CASSPRITVSGYF. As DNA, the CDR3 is TGTGCCAGCAGTCCCCGCATTACGGTTAGTGGGTACTTC.

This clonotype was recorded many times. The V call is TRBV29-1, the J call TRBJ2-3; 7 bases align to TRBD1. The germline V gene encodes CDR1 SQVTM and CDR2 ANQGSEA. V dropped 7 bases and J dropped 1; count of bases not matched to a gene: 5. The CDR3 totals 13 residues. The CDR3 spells CSGEGAGTDTQYF. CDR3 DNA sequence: TGCAGCGGTGAGGGGGCTGGCACAGATACGCAGTATTTT.